Below are 7 T cell receptor beta chains sequenced from a single sample in a study of control samples from healthy donors and cancer patients (dated by TCRdb to the early 2020s). The library was built by means of the immunoSEQ multiplex PCR assay. The table was pulled from immuneACCESS by TCRdb, which kept in-frame rearrangements only. Such tables lose some clones; where checked, under half of the loss comes from unresolved V genes, and the rest has no known cause. The sample table records around 110,000 clones; over 90% of these occur just once. The top ten clones comprise roughly 2.5% of the sample. The sample consisted of blood. The receptors originated from a young man in good health.

This chain uses TRBV9 with TRBJ2-4; D not certain. Trimming cost V 1 base and J 0 bases, with 11 bases left between them. The length of the CDR3 is 16 residues. Germline V lookup: CDR1 SGDLS, CDR2 YYNGEE. The CDR3 loop is CASSVTADLAKNIQYF. The CDR3 region has the DNA TGTGCCAGCAGCGTAACAGCTGATTTAGCCAAAAACATTCAGTACTTC. The complete variable domain, with remaining parts taken from reference TRBV9 and TRBJ2-4, reads DSGVTQTPKHLITATGQRVTLRCSPRSGDLSVYWYQQSLDQGLQFLIQYYNGEERAKGNILERFSAQQFPDLHSELNLSSLELGDSALYFCASSVTADLAKNIQYFGAGTRLSVL.

CDR3 residues: CASSDTGGAYEQYF. The CDR3 DNA reads TGTGCCAGCAGTGATACGGGGGGAGCCTACGAGCAGTACTTC. The rearrangement joins TRBV6-1 to TRBJ2-7, with 7 bases fitting TRBD2. Germline V gene data show CDR1 as MNHNS and CDR2 as SASEGT. This CDR3 contains 14 residues. V shed 3 bases, J shed 2 bases, and the junction held 4 bases outside the gene matches.

CDR3 DNA sequence: TGCGCCAGCAAGGCTAGCGGGGACGTTATGCGATCTTTTACCTACAATGAGCAGTTCTTC. This encodes CASKASGDVMRSFTYNEQFF. The V call is TRBV23-1, the J call TRBJ2-1, with 9 bases lining up with TRBD2. TRBV23-1 is designated an ORF whose function remains uncertain. J lost 2 bases, V lost 7 bases, and 21 bases had no gene match. CDR3 size: 20 residues.

This clone has only one observation. DNA of the CDR3: TGCGCCAGCAGCCAAGACTATACCTCCCTTTCACCCCTCCACTTT. It codes for CASSQDYTSLSPLHF. This chain connects TRBV4-1 to TRBJ1-6, with D unresolved. Germline V gene sequence: CDR1 MGHRA, CDR2 YSYEKL. V lost 0 bases to trimming and J lost 9 bases, with 12 bases between them. The CDR3 consists of 15 residues.

Written as DNA, the CDR3 is TGTGCCAGCATAAGGTCACAGGGGCCCTCTGGAAACACCATATATTTT. It is translated as CASIRSQGPSGNTIYF. The chain is built from TRBV28 and TRBJ1-3, with 7 bases identical to TRBD1. The trim removed 7 bases at V and 0 bases at J, leaving 9 bases unmatched. This CDR3 spans 16 amino acids. Germline V gene data show CDR1 as MDHEN and CDR2 as SYDVKM.

The J gene is TRBJ1-2, the V gene TRBV12-5, with D perhaps matching TRBD1 (5 bases). V was cut by 2 bases and J by 4 bases, with 11 bases left in between. This CDR3 spans 14 amino acids. CDR1 is LGHNT and CDR2 is FRNRAP in the germline V gene. The CDR3 nucleotides are TGTGCTAGTGGTTTGATGGGGCTCCCCTATGGCTACACCTTC. This codes for CASGLMGLPYGYTF.

This clone was seen just once. The chain uses TRBV5-1 and TRBJ2-1; 13 bases are a match to TRBD2. The CDR3 loop spans 20 amino acids. Germline CDR1 reads SGHRS; CDR2 reads YFSETQ. V was clipped by 4 bases and J by 0 bases; unmatched bases: 13. The CDR3 spells CASSPRTSGGDFSSYNEQFF. DNA for the CDR3: TGCGCCAGCAGCCCGCGGACTAGCGGGGGTGACTTTAGCTCCTACAATGAGCAGTTCTTC.